The 4 T cell receptor beta chains below come from one sample, sequenced in a study of T-cell memory formation after mild COVID-19. TCRdb redid the calling of the 5' RACE reads with MiXCR, one entry per CDR3 protein. Of some 320,000 distinct CDR3 sequences in the sample, approximately 16% were seen once. The sequenced sample consisted of PBMCs or a T cell subset sorted from them (not recorded which). The origin of the receptors is a man aged 18 to 35 who had mild COVID-19 (a few samples of this study predate the infection). Cell type and time point are not known.

This clonotype was observed a handful of times. The rearrangement uses TRBV9 and TRBJ2-2; TRBD2 agrees at 7 bases. The trim removed 2 bases at V and 5 bases at J, leaving 3 bases unmatched. Per germline, CDR1 SGDLS and CDR2 YYNGEE. This CDR3 has 14 residues. The CDR3 is CASSVGGGTGELFF. The CDR3 DNA sequence: TGTGCCAGCAGCGTTGGCGGGGGAACCGGGGAGCTGTTTTTT.

This clonotype occurred many times. V and J are TRBV11-2 and TRBJ2-2; no definite D call. V lost 0 bases, J lost 1 base, and 3 bases lay in between. The length of the CDR3 is 14 residues. Germline V CDR1 and CDR2: SGHAT, FQNNGV. The CDR3 coding sequence is TGTGCCAGCAGCTTAGAACAGAACACCGGGGAGCTGTTTTTT. Encoded protein: CASSLEQNTGELFF.

This chain uses TRBV6-5 with TRBJ1-6, with D hard to call. V was shortened by 0 bases and J by 7 bases, with 4 bases between the two germline ends. The CDR3 runs to 13 residues. Germline V gene data show CDR1 as MNHEY and CDR2 as SVGAGI. The DNA for the CDR3 is TGTGCCAGCAGTTACTCGGCAAATTCACCCCTCCACTTT. It encodes CASSYSANSPLHF.

The chain recombines TRBV5-1 with TRBJ2-2; maybe TRBD1 (6 bases). The CDR3 has 15 amino acids. Germline loops: CDR1 SGHRS, CDR2 YFSETQ. V lost 2 bases to trimming and J lost 5 bases, with 13 bases between them. CDR3 protein: CASSLQGVRTGELFF. The CDR3 DNA sequence: TGCGCCAGCAGCTTACAGGGTGTAAGGACCGGGGAGCTGTTTTTT.